This record covers a single TCR beta chain. Other nucleotide sequences from this sample produce the same CDR3. The data were taken from a study of blood T cell repertoires in COVID-19. At the level of the study: Samples came from the United States, Italy and Spain, spanning acute and convalescent COVID-19. Nucleic acid was either cDNA or gDNA, and it came from T cells, B-cell-depleted T cells, or PBMCs.

As processed by the authors: Reference gene primer amplification in the assay estimated nucleated cell counts. Produced via immunoSEQ multiplex PCR; TCRdb's table is partial and in-frame only. The V and J calls and clone size come from that table; D and trimming were worked out from the DNA. The data show 150,000 to 200,000 clones, about 82% seen once. Germline CDR1 and CDR2: LNHDA and SQIVND (reference sequence). This CDR3 spans 14 amino acids. V lost 4 bases and J lost 1; bases outside the gene matches: 3. The chain uses TRBV19 and TRBJ1-1, with TRBD1 matching 7 bases. The sample consisted of peripheral blood. This clonotype was sampled from a woman aged 25 to 39 with acute or convalescent COVID-19. The CDR3 protein is CASSRTGPNTEAFF. The CDR3 region has the DNA TGTGCCAGTAGTAGGACAGGTCCGAACACTGAAGCTTTCTTT.